Detailed here is one TCR beta chain. This CDR3 comprises 15 residues. The V segment lost 4 bases and the J segment 0 bases; nucleotides outside the gene matches: 4. Germline values: CDR1 SGHRS, CDR2 YFSETQ. Every immunoSEQ plate was one replicate of a subset's evenly spread DNA. In the authors' workflow: Junction-only sequences without quality scores came from ImmunoSEQ, so filtering differed. Sequencing was performed with immunoSEQ multiplex PCR; in TCRdb, only in-frame clones are kept and a portion is missing. The V and J calls and clone size are taken from that table; D and trimming were inferred from the DNA. The sample carries about 1 million clones, approximately 68% recorded once. This record comes from a study of shared clonotypes between healthy human individuals.

Sequenced: memory CD4+ T cells sorted from blood. Documented subset: CD45RA-negative fraction. V and J are TRBV5-1 and TRBJ2-3; 8 bases align to TRBD2. This clonotype was sampled from a man aged 18 to 30 in good health. CDR3 sequence (DNA): TGCGCCAGCAGCGATGGGACTAGAAGCACAGATACGCAGTATTTT. This translates into CASSDGTRSTDTQYF.